This TCR beta chain was profiled in a study of blood T cell repertoires in COVID-19. At the level of the study: COVID-19 samples from acute and convalescent phases originated in the United States, Italy and Spain. Sources were T cells, B-cell-depleted T cells, or PBMCs; the material itself was cDNA or gDNA.

A remark on this clone: The junction differs from germline at one of its ends, possibly a read error.

In the authors' methods: The assay estimated nucleated cells by amplifying reference gene primers. Here immunoSEQ multiplex PCR was the method, and the copy in TCRdb shows in-frame clones only, minus some. V and J calls plus clone size are reproduced from that table; the DNA served to infer D and trimming. The table records 40,000 to 65,000 clones, over 70% of them present only once. This sequence was found in a human donor with active or convalescent COVID-19. The donor label of this sample is uncertain. Sample: peripheral blood.

This CDR3 reads CASSLASPGLAGWSLF. CDR3 nucleotide sequence: TGTGCCAGCAGCTTGGCCTCACCGGGACTAGCGGGATGGTCCCTCTTC. This chain uses TRBV28 with TRBJ2-1, with TRBD2 matching over 13 bases. The CDR3 runs to 16 residues. Germline V gives CDR1 MDHEN, CDR2 SYDVKM.